The sequence of this T cell receptor beta chain was determined in a study of blood T cell repertoires in COVID-19. Study overall: Sources were T cells, B-cell-depleted T cells, or PBMCs; the material itself was cDNA or gDNA.

The CDR3 contains 15 residues. Trimming at V came to 3 bases and at J to 6 bases, leaving 8 bases not matched to a gene. The germline gives CDR1 WSHSY, CDR2 SAAADI. Data came from immunoSEQ multiplex PCR; TCRdb stores just in-frame clones and leaves some out. The sample lists some 200,000 clones; roughly 90% were seen once. Participants came from about two dozen US areas, aged about 18 to 90 years. This clonotype was obtained from a woman under 30 who had recovered from COVID-19. The chain joins TRBV10-2 to TRBJ2-7, with 10 bases identical to TRBD2. Material for sequencing was PBMCs or T cells enriched from blood (not recorded which). In nucleotides, the CDR3 is TGCGCCAGCAGTGATAAGCGGGGGGGCAATCCCGAGCAGTACTTC. It is translated as CASSDKRGGNPEQYF.